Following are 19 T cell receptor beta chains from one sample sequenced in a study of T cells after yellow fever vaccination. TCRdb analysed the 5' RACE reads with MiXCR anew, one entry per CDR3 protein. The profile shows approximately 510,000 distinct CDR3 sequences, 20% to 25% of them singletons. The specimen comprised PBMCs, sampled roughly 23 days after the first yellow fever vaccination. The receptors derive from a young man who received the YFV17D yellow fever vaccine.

In DNA form, the CDR3 reads TGTGCCAGCAGCCAACAAACCGGTCAGCCCCAGCATTTT. Translating gives CASSQQTGQPQHF. The chain links TRBV12-3 or TRBV12-4 to TRBJ1-5; D not certain. V lost 6 bases and J 6 bases, leaving 12 bases between the germline ends. The CDR3 loop spans 13 amino acids.

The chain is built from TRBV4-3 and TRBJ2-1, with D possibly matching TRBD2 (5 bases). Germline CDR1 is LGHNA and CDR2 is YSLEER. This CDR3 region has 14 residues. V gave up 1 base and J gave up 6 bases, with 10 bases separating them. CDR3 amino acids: CASSQARLANEQFF. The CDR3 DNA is TGCGCCAGCAGCCAAGCGAGGCTAGCCAATGAGCAGTTCTTC.

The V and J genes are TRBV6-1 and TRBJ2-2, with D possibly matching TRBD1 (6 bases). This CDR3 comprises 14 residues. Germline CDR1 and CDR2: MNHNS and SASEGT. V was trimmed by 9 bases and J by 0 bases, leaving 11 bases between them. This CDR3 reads CASRTDSNTGELFF. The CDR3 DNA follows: TGTGCCAGTCGGACAGATTCGAACACCGGGGAGCTGTTTTTT.

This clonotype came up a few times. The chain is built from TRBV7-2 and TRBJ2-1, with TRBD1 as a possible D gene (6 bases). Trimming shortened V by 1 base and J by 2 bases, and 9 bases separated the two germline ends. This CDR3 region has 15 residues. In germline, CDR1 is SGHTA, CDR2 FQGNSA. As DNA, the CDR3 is TGTGCCAGCAGCTTAGACGGGACAACCTACAATGAGCAGTTCTTC. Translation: CASSLDGTTYNEQFF.

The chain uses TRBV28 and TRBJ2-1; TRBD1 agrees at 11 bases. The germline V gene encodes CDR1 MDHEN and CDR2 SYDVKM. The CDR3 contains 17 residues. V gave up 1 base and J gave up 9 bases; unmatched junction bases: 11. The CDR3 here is CASSLSEGQGAAGEQFF. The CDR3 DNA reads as TGTGCCAGCAGTTTATCGGAAGGACAGGGGGCCGCCGGTGAGCAGTTCTTC. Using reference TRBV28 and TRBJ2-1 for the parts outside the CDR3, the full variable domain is DVKVTQSSRYLVKRTGEKVFLECVQDMDHENMFWYRQDPGLGLRLIYFSYDVKMKEKGDIPEGYSVSREKKERFSLILESASTNQTSMYLCASSLSEGQGAAGEQFFGPGTRLTVL.

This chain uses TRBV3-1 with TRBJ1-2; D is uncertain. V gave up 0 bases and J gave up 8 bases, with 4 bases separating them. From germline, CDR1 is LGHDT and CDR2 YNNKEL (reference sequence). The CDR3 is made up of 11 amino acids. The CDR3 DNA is TGTGCCAGCAGCCAAGAGGGAGGCTACACCTTC. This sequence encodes CASSQEGGYTF. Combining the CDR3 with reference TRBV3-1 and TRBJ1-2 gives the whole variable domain DTAVSQTPKYLVTQMGNDKSIKCEQNLGHDTMYWYKQDSKKFLKIMFSYNNKELIINETVPNRFSPKSPDKAHLNLHINSLELGDSAVYFCASSQEGGYTFGSGTRLTVV.

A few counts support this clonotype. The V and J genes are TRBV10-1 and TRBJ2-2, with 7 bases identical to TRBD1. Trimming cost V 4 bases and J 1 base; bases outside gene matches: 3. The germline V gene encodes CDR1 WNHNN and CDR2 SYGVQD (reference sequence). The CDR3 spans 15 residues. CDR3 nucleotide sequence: TGCGCCAGCAGTGCTAGACAGGGGAACACCGGGGAGCTGTTTTTT. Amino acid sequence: CASSARQGNTGELFF.

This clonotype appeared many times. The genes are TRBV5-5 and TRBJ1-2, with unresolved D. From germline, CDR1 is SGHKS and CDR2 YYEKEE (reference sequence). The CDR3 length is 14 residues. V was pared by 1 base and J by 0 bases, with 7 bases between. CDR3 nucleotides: TGTGCCAGCAGCTTGTGGCAGACTAACTATGGCTACACCTTC. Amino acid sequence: CASSLWQTNYGYTF.

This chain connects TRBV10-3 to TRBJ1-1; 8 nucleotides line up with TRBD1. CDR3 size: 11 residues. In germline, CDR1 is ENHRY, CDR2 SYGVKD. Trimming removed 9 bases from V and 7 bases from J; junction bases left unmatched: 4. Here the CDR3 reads CAMRTGNEAFF. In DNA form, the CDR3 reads TGTGCCATGAGGACAGGGAATGAAGCTTTCTTT.

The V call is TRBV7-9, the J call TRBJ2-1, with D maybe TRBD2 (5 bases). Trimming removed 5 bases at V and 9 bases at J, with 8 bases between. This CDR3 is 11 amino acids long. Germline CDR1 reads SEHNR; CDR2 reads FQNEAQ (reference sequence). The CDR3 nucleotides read TGTGCCAGCAGCGTAGGGAGTGAGCAGTTCTTC. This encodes CASSVGSEQFF. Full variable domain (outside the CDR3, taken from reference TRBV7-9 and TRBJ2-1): DTGVSQNPRHKITKRGQNVTFRCDPISEHNRLYWYRQTLGQGPEFLTYFQNEAQLEKSRLLSDRFSAERPKGSFSTLEIQRTEQGDSAMYLCASSVGSEQFFGPGTRLTVL.

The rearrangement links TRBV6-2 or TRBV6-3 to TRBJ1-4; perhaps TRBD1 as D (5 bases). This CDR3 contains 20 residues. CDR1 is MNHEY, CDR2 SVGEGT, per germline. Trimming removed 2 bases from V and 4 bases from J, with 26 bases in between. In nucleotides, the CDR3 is TGTGCCAGCAGTTACAAACGCGGGGCGACTCTTGGCTCTGGTAATGAAAAACTGTTTTTT. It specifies CASSYKRGATLGSGNEKLFF.

CDR3 coding DNA: TGTGCCAGCAGCACCGGTGCGGGGATTGTGACCCAGTACTTC. As protein: CASSTGAGIVTQYF. The gene calls are TRBV7-9 and TRBJ2-5; D might be TRBD2 (6 bases). The CDR3 spans 14 residues. V was shortened by 5 bases and J by 7 bases, with 17 bases between the two germline ends. CDR1 and CDR2 (germline): SEHNR, FQNEAQ (reference sequence).

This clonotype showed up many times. This CDR3 is CASSFREGAFF. The CDR3, as DNA: TGTGCCAGCAGTTTCCGGGAGGGGGCTTTCTTT. The chain is built from TRBV28 and TRBJ1-1; tentatively, D is TRBD1 (5 bases). V gave up 3 bases and J gave up 11 bases, with 10 bases separating them. Germline V gives CDR1 MDHEN, CDR2 SYDVKM. The CDR3 runs to 11 residues.

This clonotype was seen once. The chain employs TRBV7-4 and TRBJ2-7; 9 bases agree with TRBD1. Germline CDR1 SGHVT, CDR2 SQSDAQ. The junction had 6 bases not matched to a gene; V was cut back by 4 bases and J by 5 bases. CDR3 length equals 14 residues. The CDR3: CASSSGQGNNEQYV. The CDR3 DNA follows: TGTGCCAGCAGCTCAGGACAGGGGAATAACGAGCAGTACGTC.

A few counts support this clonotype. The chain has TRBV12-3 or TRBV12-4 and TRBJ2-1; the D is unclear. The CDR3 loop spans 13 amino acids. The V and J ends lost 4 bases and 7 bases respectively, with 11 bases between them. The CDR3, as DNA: TGTGCCAGCAGTTCTCACTACGGAAATGAGCAGTTCTTC. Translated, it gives CASSSHYGNEQFF.

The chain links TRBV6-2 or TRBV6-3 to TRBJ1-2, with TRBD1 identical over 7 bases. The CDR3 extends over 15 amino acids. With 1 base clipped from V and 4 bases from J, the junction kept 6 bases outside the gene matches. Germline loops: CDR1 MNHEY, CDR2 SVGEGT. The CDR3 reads CASSYLADRTYGYTF. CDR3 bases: TGTGCCAGCAGTTACTTGGCGGACAGGACCTATGGCTACACCTTC.

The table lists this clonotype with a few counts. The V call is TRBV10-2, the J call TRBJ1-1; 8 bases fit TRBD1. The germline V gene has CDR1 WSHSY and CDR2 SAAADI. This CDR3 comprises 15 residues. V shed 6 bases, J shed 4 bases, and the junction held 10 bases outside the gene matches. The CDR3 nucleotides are TGCGCCAGCAGCCGAGGACAGGGCGGGAGCACTGAAGCTTTCTTT. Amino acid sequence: CASSRGQGGSTEAFF.

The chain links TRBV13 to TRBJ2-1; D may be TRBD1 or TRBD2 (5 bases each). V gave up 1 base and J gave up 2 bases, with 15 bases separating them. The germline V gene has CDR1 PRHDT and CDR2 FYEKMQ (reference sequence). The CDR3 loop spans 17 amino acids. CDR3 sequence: CASSLERLRGPYNEQFF. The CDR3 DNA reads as TGTGCCAGCAGCTTAGAGCGCCTACGGGGCCCCTACAATGAGCAGTTCTTC.

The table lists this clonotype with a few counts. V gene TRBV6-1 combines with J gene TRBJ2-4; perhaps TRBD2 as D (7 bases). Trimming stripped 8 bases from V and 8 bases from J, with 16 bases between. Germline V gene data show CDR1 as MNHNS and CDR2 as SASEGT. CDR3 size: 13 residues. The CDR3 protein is CASADQGRDIQYF. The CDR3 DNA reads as TGTGCCAGCGCGGACCAGGGGAGGGACATTCAGTACTTC.